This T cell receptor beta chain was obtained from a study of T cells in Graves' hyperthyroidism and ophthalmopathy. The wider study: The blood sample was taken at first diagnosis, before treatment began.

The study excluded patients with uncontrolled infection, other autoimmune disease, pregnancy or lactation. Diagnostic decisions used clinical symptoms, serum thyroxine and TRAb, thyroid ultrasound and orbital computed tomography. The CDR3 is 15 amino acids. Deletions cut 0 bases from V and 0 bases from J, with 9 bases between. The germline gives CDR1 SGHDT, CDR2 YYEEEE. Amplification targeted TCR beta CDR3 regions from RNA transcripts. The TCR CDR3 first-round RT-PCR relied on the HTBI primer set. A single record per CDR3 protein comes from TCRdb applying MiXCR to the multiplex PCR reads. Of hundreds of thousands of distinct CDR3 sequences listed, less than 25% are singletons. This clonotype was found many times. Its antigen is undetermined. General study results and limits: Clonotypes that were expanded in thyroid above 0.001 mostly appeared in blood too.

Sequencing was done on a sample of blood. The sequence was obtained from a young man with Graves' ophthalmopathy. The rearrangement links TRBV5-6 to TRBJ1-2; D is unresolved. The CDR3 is CASSLAGRTNYGYTF. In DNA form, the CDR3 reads TGTGCCAGCAGCTTGGCGGGCAGGACTAACTATGGCTACACCTTC.